The 20 T cell receptor beta chains listed next were all sequenced from one sample in a study of blood T cell repertoires in COVID-19. Assay used: immunoSEQ multiplex PCR; TCRdb lists only in-frame clones, some missing. The repertoire has around 250,000 clones, roughly nine tenths of them found once; the top ten carry 5.5% to 6.5%. Sequencing was done on a sample of peripheral blood. The receptors shown here come from a man between 60 and 75 years old with acute or convalescent COVID-19.

This clone was seen once. The chain is built from TRBV7-2 and TRBJ2-1; 8 positions agree with TRBD2. The CDR3 is 17 amino acids. V lost 5 bases, J lost 4 bases, and 13 bases stayed unmatched. From germline, CDR1 is SGHTA and CDR2 FQGNSA. In DNA, the CDR3 is TGTGCCAGCAGCCTAGGGGTCACTAGCGGAGCTTACAATGAGCAGTTCTTC. Amino acid sequence: CASSLGVTSGAYNEQFF.

This clone was found once. The V and J genes are TRBV27 and TRBJ2-7; D is perhaps TRBD1 (6 bases). The germline CDR1 and CDR2 sequences are MNHEY and SMNVEV (reference sequence). V gave up 1 base and J gave up 4 bases, with 8 bases separating them. The CDR3 runs 13 residues. CDR3 DNA sequence: TGTGCCAGCAGTTTATATACAGGGTACGAGCAGTACTTC. Translation: CASSLYTGYEQYF.

V gene TRBV30 combines with J gene TRBJ2-3, with 8 nucleotides matching TRBD2. After removal of 0 bases from V and 4 bases from J, the junction contained 9 bases not matched to a gene. This CDR3 region has 16 residues. Germline V gene lookup returns CDR1 GTSNPN and CDR2 SVGIG (reference sequence). CDR3 bases: TGTGCCTGGAGTGTACGGTTTAGCGGGATTCCAGATACGCAGTATTTT. Its translation: CAWSVRFSGIPDTQYF.

The chain employs TRBV6-2 or TRBV6-3 and TRBJ2-5, with TRBD2 matching over 10 bases. The CDR3 extends over 17 amino acids. V trimming: 6 bases; J trimming: 5 bases; junction bases outside the gene matches: 15. Germline V CDR1 and CDR2: MNHEY, SVGEGT. In nucleotides, the CDR3 is TGTGCCAGCAGCTCTTCACTAGCGGGACTTTTGGATGAGACCCAGTACTTC. The encoded protein is CASSSSLAGLLDETQYF.

The J gene is TRBJ2-1, the V gene TRBV29-1; D is unresolved. Between the trimmed V and J ends, which lost 7 bases and 0 bases, there was a span of 13 bases. Germline CDR1 SQVTM, CDR2 ANQGSEA. There are 14 residues in the CDR3. As DNA, the CDR3 is TGCAGCGCCCGCCCGGCAGGCTCCTACAATGAGCAGTTCTTC. It translates to CSARPAGSYNEQFF.

This clone has more than one count but fewer than ten. This sequence joins TRBV29-1 and TRBJ2-5, with a possible D match to TRBD2 (6 bases). V was clipped by 2 bases and J by 6 bases, with 16 bases between them. Germline values: CDR1 SQVTM, CDR2 ANQGSEA. This CDR3 is 14 amino acids long. CDR3 DNA sequence: TGCAGCGTTGAAACACGGGGCGGGGTGCAGACCCAGTACTTC. This encodes CSVETRGGVQTQYF.

The V and J genes are TRBV5-4 and TRBJ1-2, with a tentative D call TRBD1 (6 bases). Germline assignment: CDR1 SGHNT and CDR2 YYREEE (reference sequence). The V gene lost 4 bases and the J gene lost 2 bases, with 12 bases spanning the gap. The CDR3 has 14 residues. In nucleotides, the CDR3 is TGTGCCAGCAGCAAACGGGACAAGAACTATGGCTACACCTTC. It is translated as CASSKRDKNYGYTF.

The chain is built from TRBV4-1 and TRBJ2-7, with 9 bases lining up with TRBD2. CDR3 length equals 17 residues. Germline assignment: CDR1 MGHRA and CDR2 YSYEKL. Trimming took 4 bases from V and 3 from J; bases not matched to a gene: 13. The CDR3 is CASSLGLAGTGGYEQYF. In nucleotides, the CDR3 is TGCGCCAGCAGCCTAGGGCTAGCGGGAACAGGAGGCTACGAGCAGTACTTC.

CDR3 loop: CASSQTSTATNEKLFF. CDR3 in DNA: TGCGCCAGCAGCCAGACATCCACTGCAACTAATGAAAAACTGTTTTTT. The chain recombines TRBV4-3 with TRBJ1-4; no clear D. V was shortened by 3 bases and J by 0 bases, with 11 bases between the two germline ends. The CDR3 is 16 amino acids. From germline, CDR1 is LGHNA and CDR2 YSLEER.

This chain joins TRBV19 and TRBJ2-1; TRBD1 might be the D (6 bases). The CDR3 covers 17 residues. Trimming took off 0 bases at V and 5 bases at J, with 17 bases between the two ends. Germline V gene data show CDR1 as LNHDA and CDR2 as SQIVND (reference sequence). The CDR3 DNA reads as TGTGCCAGTAGTATAGAGGACAGTGCGAGAGAGGACAATGAGCAGTTCTTC. As protein: CASSIEDSAREDNEQFF.

This clone occurred a few times. J is TRBJ1-1 and V is TRBV5-1; D possibly corresponds to TRBD1 (6 bases). Germline V gene lookup returns CDR1 SGHRS and CDR2 YFSETQ. The CDR3 spans 14 residues. V lost 4 bases to trimming and J lost 0 bases, with 10 bases between them. The CDR3 bases are TGCGCCAGCAGCCCGGGACATTTGAACACTGAAGCTTTCTTT. Translating it yields CASSPGHLNTEAFF.

V usage is TRBV2 and J usage is TRBJ1-1, with 7 nucleotides matching TRBD1. Germline values: CDR1 SNHLY, CDR2 FYNNEI. The CDR3 runs 15 residues. V trimming: 3 bases; J trimming: 1 base; junction bases outside the gene matches: 5. CDR3 amino acids: CASSEGQIPNTEAFF. DNA of the CDR3: TGTGCCAGCAGTGAGGGACAGATACCGAACACTGAAGCTTTCTTT.

This chain joins TRBV6-5 and TRBJ2-6; unclear D gene. Germline CDR1 is MNHEY and CDR2 is SVGAGI. This CDR3 spans 15 amino acids. Trimming took off 6 bases at V and 0 bases at J, with 9 bases between the two ends. For the CDR3, the DNA is TGTGCCAGCAGGAGAAAATTCTCTGGGGCCAACGTCCTGACTTTC. Translation gives CASRRKFSGANVLTF.

The chain employs TRBV28 and TRBJ2-2; 8 nucleotides agree with TRBD1. Germline CDR1 MDHEN, CDR2 SYDVKM. Germline trimming cut 3 bases from V and 5 bases from J; bases unmatched to any gene: 5. The CDR3 extends over 15 amino acids. The CDR3 DNA reads as TGTGCCAGCAGTTTCGGTCAGGGGGCGACCGGGGAGCTGTTTTTT. Translated, it gives CASSFGQGATGELFF.

This clone was seen a few times. V usage is TRBV10-3 and J usage is TRBJ2-7, with TRBD2 matching 7 bases. V was pared by 9 bases and J by 2 bases, with 4 bases of the junction left unmatched. The CDR3 covers 12 residues. CDR1 is ENHRY and CDR2 is SYGVKD in the germline V gene. CDR3 in DNA: TGTGCCATTAGCGGGTTGGCCTACGAGCAGTACTTC. Translated: CAISGLAYEQYF.

The CDR3 nucleotides are TGCGCCAGCAGCCAAGATCTGAGCGCAAGCTCCTACAATGAGCAGTTCTTC. Its protein is CASSQDLSASSYNEQFF. The chain recombines TRBV4-3 with TRBJ2-1; D not resolved. The germline V gene has CDR1 LGHNA and CDR2 YSLEER. The germline V and J ends were trimmed by 0 bases and 0 bases, with 12 bases remaining between them. The CDR3 totals 17 residues.

This clone was seen once. The chain joins TRBV10-3 to TRBJ1-1, with a tentative D call TRBD1 (6 bases). V lost 0 bases to trimming and J lost 4 bases, with 9 bases between them. The length of the CDR3 is 14 residues. Germline loops: CDR1 ENHRY, CDR2 SYGVKD. The CDR3 sequence: CAISESKGGTEAFF. CDR3 nucleotides: TGTGCCATCAGTGAGTCGAAAGGGGGCACTGAAGCTTTCTTT.

The rearrangement links TRBV30 to TRBJ1-5; 10 nucleotides match TRBD1. CDR1 is GTSNPN and CDR2 is SVGIG in the germline V gene (reference sequence). Trimming removed 2 bases from V and 7 bases from J; junction bases left unmatched: 8. This CDR3 has 15 amino acids. CDR3 bases: TGTGCCTGGAGTCTCCTCGGGGACAGGGGACAGCCCCAGCATTTT. It encodes CAWSLLGDRGQPQHF.

This clone has more than one count but fewer than ten. The chain is built from TRBV19 and TRBJ1-2; TRBD1 is a possible D gene (6 bases). The ends were cut back, 5 bases at V and 2 bases at J, with 15 bases in the middle. Germline values: CDR1 LNHDA, CDR2 SQIVND (reference sequence). The CDR3 loop spans 15 amino acids. CDR3 bases: TGTGCCAGTAGTCCCACAGGGTCGGGGAACTATGGCTACACCTTC. It translates to CASSPTGSGNYGYTF.

This clone was observed a few times. J is TRBJ2-2 and V is TRBV27, with a possible D match to TRBD2 (5 bases). V was clipped by 3 bases and J by 1 base, with 9 bases between them. The CDR3 totals 15 residues. Germline V gene data show CDR1 as MNHEY and CDR2 as SMNVEV (reference sequence). The CDR3 sequence: CASSFSGRNTGELFF. The CDR3 coding sequence is TGTGCCAGCAGTTTCAGCGGAAGGAACACCGGGGAGCTGTTTTTT.